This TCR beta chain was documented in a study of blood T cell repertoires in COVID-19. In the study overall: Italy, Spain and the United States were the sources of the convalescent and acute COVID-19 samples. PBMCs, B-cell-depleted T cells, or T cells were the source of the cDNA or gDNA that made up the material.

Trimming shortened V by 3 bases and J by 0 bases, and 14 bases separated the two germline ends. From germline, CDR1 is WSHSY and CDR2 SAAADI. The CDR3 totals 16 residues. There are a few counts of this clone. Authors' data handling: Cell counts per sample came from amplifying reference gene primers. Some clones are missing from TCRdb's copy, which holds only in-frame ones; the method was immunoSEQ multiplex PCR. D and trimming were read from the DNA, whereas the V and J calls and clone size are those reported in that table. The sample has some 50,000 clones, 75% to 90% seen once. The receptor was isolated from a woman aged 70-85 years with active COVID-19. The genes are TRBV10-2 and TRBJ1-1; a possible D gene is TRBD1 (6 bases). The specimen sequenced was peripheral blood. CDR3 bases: TGCGCCAGCAGTGACCCGGGGGGGGCTGTGAACACTGAAGCTTTCTTT. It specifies CASSDPGGAVNTEAFF.